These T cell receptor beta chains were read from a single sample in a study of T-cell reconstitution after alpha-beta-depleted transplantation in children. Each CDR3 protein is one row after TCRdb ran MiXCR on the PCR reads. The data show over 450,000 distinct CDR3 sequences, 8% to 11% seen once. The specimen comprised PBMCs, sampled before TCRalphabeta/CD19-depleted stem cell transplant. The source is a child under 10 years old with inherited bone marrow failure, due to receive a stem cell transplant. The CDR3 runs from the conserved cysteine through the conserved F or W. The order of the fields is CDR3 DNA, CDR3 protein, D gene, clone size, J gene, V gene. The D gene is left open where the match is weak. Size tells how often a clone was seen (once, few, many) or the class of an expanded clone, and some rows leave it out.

CDR3 DNA: TGTGCCAGCAGTCCCTTGGGAGGGTTGGAAGAGACCCAGTACTTC; CDR3 protein: CASSPLGGLEETQYF; D gene: TRBD2; clone size: many; J gene: TRBJ2-5; V gene: TRBV6-1
CDR3 DNA: TGTGCCAGCAGTGAAACTCGACGCGGGACAGGGATCCACAATGAGCAGTTCTTC; CDR3 protein: CASSETRRGTGIHNEQFF; D gene: TRBD1; clone size: many; J gene: TRBJ2-1; V gene: TRBV2
CDR3 DNA: TGTGCCAGCAGCTTTAGCGGGAGTTTAACAGATACGCAGTATTTT; CDR3 protein: CASSFSGSLTDTQYF; D gene: TRBD2; clone size: many; J gene: TRBJ2-3; V gene: TRBV7-9
CDR3 DNA: TGTGCCAGCAGAGGGTTATATTCACCCCTCCACTTT; CDR3 protein: CASRGLYSPLHF; D gene: -; clone size: few; J gene: TRBJ1-6; V gene: TRBV2
CDR3 DNA: TGTGCCAGCACTAAGGGTCAGGGATCCTACAATGAGCAGTTCTTC; CDR3 protein: CASTKGQGSYNEQFF; D gene: -; clone size: many; J gene: TRBJ2-1; V gene: TRBV12-3/TRBV12-4
CDR3 DNA: TGTGCCAGCAGCCTCGGGACTAGCGGCACAGATACGCAGTATTTT; CDR3 protein: CASSLGTSGTDTQYF; D gene: TRBD2; clone size: many; J gene: TRBJ2-3; V gene: TRBV12-3/TRBV12-4
CDR3 DNA: TGCGCCAGCAGCTTGGTGGGACAGGGATACAATGAGCAGTTCTTC; CDR3 protein: CASSLVGQGYNEQFF; D gene: TRBD1; clone size: many; J gene: TRBJ2-1; V gene: TRBV5-1
CDR3 DNA: TGTGCCAGCAGTTTAACCCCAAACAAGCAGTACTTC; CDR3 protein: CASSLTPNKQYF; D gene: -; clone size: many; J gene: TRBJ2-7; V gene: TRBV12-3/TRBV12-4
CDR3 DNA: TGTGCCAGCACCCCCCTCGGTGTTGCGGATGCGACCTACAATGAGCAGTTCTTC; CDR3 protein: CASTPLGVADATYNEQFF; D gene: -; clone size: -; J gene: TRBJ2-1; V gene: TRBV12-3/TRBV12-4
CDR3 DNA: TGTGCCAGCAATAGGGGGGCTAATGAAAAACTGTTTTTT; CDR3 protein: CASNRGANEKLFF; D gene: -; clone size: once; J gene: TRBJ1-4; V gene: TRBV2
CDR3 DNA: TGTGCCAGTAGTATTGGGGTGGCCTACAATGAGCAGTTCTTC; CDR3 protein: CASSIGVAYNEQFF; D gene: -; clone size: many; J gene: TRBJ2-1; V gene: TRBV19
CDR3 DNA: TGTGCCAGCAGTTTATCTTCGAGTTTCGAGCGGAGCTTC; CDR3 protein: CASSLSSSFERSF; D gene: -; clone size: -; J gene: TRBJ2-1; V gene: TRBV12-3/TRBV12-4
CDR3 DNA: TGCAGTGCCCCCCCGGTTGCCCTAGCCAAAAACATTCAGTACTTC; CDR3 protein: CSAPPVALAKNIQYF; D gene: -; clone size: few; J gene: TRBJ2-4; V gene: TRBV20-1
CDR3 DNA: TGTGCCAGCAGCTTGTCCCATGCAGATACGCAGTATTTT; CDR3 protein: CASSLSHADTQYF; D gene: -; clone size: -; J gene: TRBJ2-3; V gene: TRBV5-6
CDR3 DNA: TGTGCCAGCTCCCAGAAAGGGGACACTGAAGCTTTCTTT; CDR3 protein: CASSQKGDTEAFF; D gene: -; clone size: many; J gene: TRBJ1-1; V gene: TRBV18
CDR3 DNA: TGTGCCATCAGTGTACAGCGGGAAGGCACCGGGGAGCTGTTTTTT; CDR3 protein: CAISVQREGTGELFF; D gene: TRBD2; clone size: many; J gene: TRBJ2-2; V gene: TRBV10-3
CDR3 DNA: TGTGCCAGCAGTTCTGCTAGCGGTCTTCAGTTCTTC; CDR3 protein: CASSSASGLQFF; D gene: TRBD2; clone size: -; J gene: TRBJ2-1; V gene: TRBV27
CDR3 DNA: TGCAGCGTTGTCACAGGGCCCAATAGCGAGCGGTACTTC; CDR3 protein: CSVVTGPNSERYF; D gene: -; clone size: once; J gene: TRBJ2-7; V gene: TRBV29-1
CDR3 DNA: TGTTCCAGCACCGACCTAGCGGGAGGCCTCAGCTCCTACAATGAGCAGTTCTTC; CDR3 protein: CSSTDLAGGLSSYNEQFF; D gene: TRBD2; clone size: -; J gene: TRBJ2-1; V gene: TRBV12-3/TRBV12-4
CDR3 DNA: TGTGCCAGCACCCGGGGGCCTGAAGCTTTCTTT; CDR3 protein: CASTRGPEAFF; D gene: -; clone size: many; J gene: TRBJ1-1; V gene: TRBV12-3/TRBV12-4
CDR3 DNA: TGTGCCAGCAGCCCAACCGTGGCCCTCTACAATGAGCAGTTCTTC; CDR3 protein: CASSPTVALYNEQFF; D gene: -; clone size: many; J gene: TRBJ2-1; V gene: TRBV12-3/TRBV12-4
CDR3 DNA: TGTGCCAGCAGTTACGACGGACAGGGACCGGACGAGCAGTACTTC; CDR3 protein: CASSYDGQGPDEQYF; D gene: TRBD1; clone size: many; J gene: TRBJ2-7; V gene: TRBV6-5
CDR3 DNA: TGTGCCACCCTCCCCTCGGACTCCTACAATGAGCAGTTCTTC; CDR3 protein: CATLPSDSYNEQFF; D gene: -; clone size: many; J gene: TRBJ2-1; V gene: TRBV12-3/TRBV12-4
CDR3 DNA: TGCGCCAGCAGCCTTGGATCCGGGAGGGGCACAGATACGCAGTATTTT; CDR3 protein: CASSLGSGRGTDTQYF; D gene: TRBD2; clone size: many; J gene: TRBJ2-3; V gene: TRBV5-1
CDR3 DNA: TGTGCCAGCAGCCTAAACAGGGGCCGCGCTAATGAAAAACTGTTTTTT; CDR3 protein: CASSLNRGRANEKLFF; D gene: TRBD1; clone size: many; J gene: TRBJ1-4; V gene: TRBV12-3/TRBV12-4
CDR3 DNA: TGCAGTGCTAGCCGGGACAGTATTTACAATGGGCAGTTCTTC; CDR3 protein: CSASRDSIYNGQFF; D gene: TRBD1; clone size: -; J gene: TRBJ2-1; V gene: TRBV20-1
CDR3 DNA: TGTGCCAGCAGTCCCCTCGGGGACGGGTACTACGAGCAGTACTTC; CDR3 protein: CASSPLGDGYYEQYF; D gene: -; clone size: many; J gene: TRBJ2-7; V gene: TRBV12-3/TRBV12-4
CDR3 DNA: TGTGCCAGCAGCGGCAGCGGGAGGGGGGCCTACGAGCAGTACTTC; CDR3 protein: CASSGSGRGAYEQYF; D gene: TRBD2; clone size: many; J gene: TRBJ2-7; V gene: TRBV12-3/TRBV12-4
CDR3 DNA: TGCAGTGCTAGAGAACCCGGTGTAGTCAAGCAGTTCTTC; CDR3 protein: CSAREPGVVKQFF; D gene: -; clone size: many; J gene: TRBJ2-1; V gene: TRBV20-1
CDR3 DNA: TGCGCCAGCAGCCAAGACGGCAGCGGGAATGAGCAGTTCTTC; CDR3 protein: CASSQDGSGNEQFF; D gene: -; clone size: few; J gene: TRBJ2-1; V gene: TRBV4-3
CDR3 DNA: TGCAGTGCTAGACCCGGGACTAGCGGGAACAATGAGCAGTTCTTC; CDR3 protein: CSARPGTSGNNEQFF; D gene: TRBD2; clone size: many; J gene: TRBJ2-1; V gene: TRBV20-1
CDR3 DNA: TGTGCCAGTAGTAAAGGGACTAGCGGGAGAGGTGAGCAGTTCTTC; CDR3 protein: CASSKGTSGRGEQFF; D gene: TRBD2; clone size: many; J gene: TRBJ2-1; V gene: TRBV19
CDR3 DNA: TGTGCCAGCAGCCCCACAGGGTGGGCCTACGAGCAGTACTTC; CDR3 protein: CASSPTGWAYEQYF; D gene: -; clone size: few; J gene: TRBJ2-7; V gene: TRBV7-9
CDR3 DNA: TGCAGTGCTGAAGGACTAGCCGAGTCCTACAATGAGCAGTTCTTC; CDR3 protein: CSAEGLAESYNEQFF; D gene: TRBD2; clone size: many; J gene: TRBJ2-1; V gene: TRBV20-1
CDR3 DNA: TGCAGCGTTCTGGACTACGAGCAGTACTTC; CDR3 protein: CSVLDYEQYF; D gene: -; clone size: -; J gene: TRBJ2-7; V gene: TRBV29-1
CDR3 DNA: TGCGCCAGCAGCCAAGATTGGGGTTGGACTGAAGCTTTCTTT; CDR3 protein: CASSQDWGWTEAFF; D gene: -; clone size: many; J gene: TRBJ1-1; V gene: TRBV4-1
CDR3 DNA: TGTGCCAGTAGTACACAGAGATACTATGGCTACACCTTC; CDR3 protein: CASSTQRYYGYTF; D gene: -; clone size: many; J gene: TRBJ1-2; V gene: TRBV19
CDR3 DNA: TGTGCCAGCTCACCACGTACAGGCACCCCTCAAGAGACCCAGTACTTC; CDR3 protein: CASSPRTGTPQETQYF; D gene: -; clone size: -; J gene: TRBJ2-5; V gene: TRBV18
CDR3 DNA: TGCAGTGCTAGATCTGGTACAGATACGCAGTATTTT; CDR3 protein: CSARSGTDTQYF; D gene: -; clone size: many; J gene: TRBJ2-3; V gene: TRBV20-1
CDR3 DNA: TGTGCCAGCTCTCCCGGGGGCGGTGGAGAGACCCAGTACTTC; CDR3 protein: CASSPGGGGETQYF; D gene: -; clone size: few; J gene: TRBJ2-5; V gene: TRBV12-3/TRBV12-4
CDR3 DNA: TGTGCCAGCAGCATGGGGACTAGCGGGAGGCCGGGCGCAGATACGCAGTATTTT; CDR3 protein: CASSMGTSGRPGADTQYF; D gene: TRBD2; clone size: many; J gene: TRBJ2-3; V gene: TRBV5-6
CDR3 DNA: TGTGCCAGCAGCCAAGATCCGGGAGGGGGAGAGACCCAGTACTTC; CDR3 protein: CASSQDPGGGETQYF; D gene: TRBD2; clone size: many; J gene: TRBJ2-5; V gene: TRBV4-2
CDR3 DNA: TGTGCCTGGGACCGGGACGAAACCTACGAGCAGTACTTC; CDR3 protein: CAWDRDETYEQYF; D gene: -; clone size: many; J gene: TRBJ2-7; V gene: TRBV30
CDR3 DNA: TGTGCCAGCAGTTATCCGGGACTAGCGGTGAGGGAGCAGTACTTC; CDR3 protein: CASSYPGLAVREQYF; D gene: TRBD2; clone size: many; J gene: TRBJ2-7; V gene: TRBV12-3/TRBV12-4
CDR3 DNA: TGTGCCAGCAGCAACCGACTAGCTGTAGATACGCAGTATTTT; CDR3 protein: CASSNRLAVDTQYF; D gene: TRBD2; clone size: many; J gene: TRBJ2-3; V gene: TRBV5-6
CDR3 DNA: TGTGCCAGCAGTTTTAGACTGTTTAGACCCTACGAGCAGTACTTC; CDR3 protein: CASSFRLFRPYEQYF; D gene: -; clone size: many; J gene: TRBJ2-7; V gene: TRBV28
CDR3 DNA: TGCGCCAGCAGCTTGGTTGGGGGGGTTTGGGACAATGAGCAGTTCTTC; CDR3 protein: CASSLVGGVWDNEQFF; D gene: TRBD2; clone size: few; J gene: TRBJ2-1; V gene: TRBV5-1
CDR3 DNA: TGTGCCAGCAGCTTAGGTCGGGTTAGACGGGACGGGGAGCTGTTTTTT; CDR3 protein: CASSLGRVRRDGELFF; D gene: -; clone size: many; J gene: TRBJ2-2; V gene: TRBV7-2
CDR3 DNA: TGTGCCAGCAGCGCAGCAGGGGAGGGGGGTGAAGCTTTCTTT; CDR3 protein: CASSAAGEGGEAFF; D gene: -; clone size: many; J gene: TRBJ1-1; V gene: TRBV3-1
CDR3 DNA: TGCAGTGCTAGTTCACTAGCGAGAAATTACAATGAGCAGTTCTTC; CDR3 protein: CSASSLARNYNEQFF; D gene: TRBD2; clone size: many; J gene: TRBJ2-1; V gene: TRBV20-1